This T cell receptor beta chain was sequenced in a study of post-analysis software for immune sequencing data. Trimming cost V 6 bases and J 2 bases; bases outside gene matches: 11. CDR3 size: 17 residues. Per the germline V gene, CDR1 is MGHRA and CDR2 is YSYEKL. Points from the study as a whole: Included in a set of roughly 5 TRBV segments more frequent in patients than controls were TRBV5-6, TRBV5-1 and TRBV20-1.

Prepared libraries of TCR beta cDNA carried unique molecular identifiers. TCRdb fed the PCR reads into MiXCR, producing one record per CDR3 protein. The sample comprises 150,000 to 200,000 distinct CDR3 sequences, 30% of which are singletons, and about 1.6% rests with the top ten. This clonotype was detected many times. Its cognate antigen is unknown. Sequenced input: blood. This sequence was found in a girl aged 10 to 17 with multiple sclerosis. The chain links TRBV4-1 to TRBJ2-1; the match to TRBD2 covers 9 bases. CDR3 loop: CASSFSGRKDTYNEQFF. CDR3 bases: TGCGCCAGCAGTTTTAGCGGGAGAAAGGATACCTACAATGAGCAGTTCTTC.